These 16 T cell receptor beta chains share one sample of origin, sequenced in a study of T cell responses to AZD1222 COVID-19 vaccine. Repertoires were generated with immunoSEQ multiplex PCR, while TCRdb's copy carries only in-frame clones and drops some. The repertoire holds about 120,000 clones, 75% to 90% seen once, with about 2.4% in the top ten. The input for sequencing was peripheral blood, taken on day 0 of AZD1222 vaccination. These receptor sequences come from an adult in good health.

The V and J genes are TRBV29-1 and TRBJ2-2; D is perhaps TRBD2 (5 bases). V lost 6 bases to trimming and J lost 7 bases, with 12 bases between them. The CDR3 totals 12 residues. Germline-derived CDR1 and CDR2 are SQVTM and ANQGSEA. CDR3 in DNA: TGCAGCGTGGGGAGCAGGCTCGGGGAGCTGTTTTTT. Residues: CSVGSRLGELFF.

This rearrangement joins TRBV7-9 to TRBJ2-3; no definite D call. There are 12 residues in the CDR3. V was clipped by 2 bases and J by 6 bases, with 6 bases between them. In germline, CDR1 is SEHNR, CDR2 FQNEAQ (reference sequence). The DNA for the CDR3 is TGTGCCAGCAGCTTACCGGTGGATACGCAGTATTTT. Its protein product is CASSLPVDTQYF.

The CDR3 coding sequence is TGTGCCAGCAGCTTGGGGGGCAGGGGCACTGAAGCTTTCTTT. It is translated as CASSLGGRGTEAFF. The gene calls are TRBV5-6 and TRBJ1-1; TRBD1 is a possible D gene (6 bases). With 0 bases removed from V and 4 bases from J, the gap between germline ends came to 10 bases. CDR1 is SGHDT, CDR2 YYEEEE, per germline. This CDR3 contains 14 residues.

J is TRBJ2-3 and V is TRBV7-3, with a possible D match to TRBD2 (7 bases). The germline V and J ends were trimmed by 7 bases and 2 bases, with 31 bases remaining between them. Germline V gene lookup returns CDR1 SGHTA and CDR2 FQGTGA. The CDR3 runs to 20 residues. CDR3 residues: CASNLKGGAPIAETTDTQYF. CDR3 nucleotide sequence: TGTGCCAGCAACCTAAAAGGGGGGGCACCAATAGCGGAGACCACAGATACGCAGTATTTT.

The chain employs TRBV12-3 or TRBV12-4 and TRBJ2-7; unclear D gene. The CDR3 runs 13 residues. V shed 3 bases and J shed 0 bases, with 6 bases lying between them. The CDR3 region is CASSLGRSYEQYF. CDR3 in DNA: TGTGCCAGCAGTTTGGGCCGCTCCTACGAGCAGTACTTC.

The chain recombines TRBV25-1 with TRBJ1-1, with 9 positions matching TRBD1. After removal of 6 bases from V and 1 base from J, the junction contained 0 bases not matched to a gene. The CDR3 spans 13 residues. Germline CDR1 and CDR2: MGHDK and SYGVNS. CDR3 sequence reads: CASRGQGNTEAFF. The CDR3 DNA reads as TGTGCCAGCAGGGGACAGGGGAACACTGAAGCTTTCTTT. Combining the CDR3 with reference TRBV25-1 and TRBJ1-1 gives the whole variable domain EADIYQTPRYLVIGTGKKITLECSQTMGHDKMYWYQQDPGMELHLIHYSYGVNSTEKGDLSSESTVSRIRTEHFPLTLESARPSHTSQYLCASRGQGNTEAFFGQGTRLTVV.

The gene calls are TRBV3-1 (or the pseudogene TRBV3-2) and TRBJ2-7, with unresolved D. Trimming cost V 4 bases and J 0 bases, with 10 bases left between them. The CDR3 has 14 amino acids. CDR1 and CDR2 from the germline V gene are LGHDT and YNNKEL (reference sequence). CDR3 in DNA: TGTGCCAGCAGCCTCGGCGGCTACTCCTACGAGCAGTACTTC. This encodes CASSLGGYSYEQYF.

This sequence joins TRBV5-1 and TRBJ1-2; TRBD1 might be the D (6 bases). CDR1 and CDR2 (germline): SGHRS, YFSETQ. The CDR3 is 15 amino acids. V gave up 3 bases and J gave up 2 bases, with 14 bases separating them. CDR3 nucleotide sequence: TGCGCCAGCAGCTCGGGTTGGGGGGCCAACTATGGCTACACCTTC. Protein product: CASSSGWGANYGYTF.

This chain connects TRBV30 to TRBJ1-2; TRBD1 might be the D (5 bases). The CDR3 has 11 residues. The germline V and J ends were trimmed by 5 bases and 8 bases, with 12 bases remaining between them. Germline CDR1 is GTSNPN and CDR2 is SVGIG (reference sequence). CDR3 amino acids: CAWSPGQGYTF. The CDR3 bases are TGTGCCTGGTCCCCAGGGCAGGGCTACACCTTC.

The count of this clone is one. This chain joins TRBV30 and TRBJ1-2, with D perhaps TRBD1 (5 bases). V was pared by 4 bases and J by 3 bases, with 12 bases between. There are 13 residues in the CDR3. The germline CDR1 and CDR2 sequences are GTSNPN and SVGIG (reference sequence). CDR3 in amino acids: CAWKAGRDYGYTF. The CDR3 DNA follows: TGTGCCTGGAAAGCCGGCAGGGACTATGGCTACACCTTC.

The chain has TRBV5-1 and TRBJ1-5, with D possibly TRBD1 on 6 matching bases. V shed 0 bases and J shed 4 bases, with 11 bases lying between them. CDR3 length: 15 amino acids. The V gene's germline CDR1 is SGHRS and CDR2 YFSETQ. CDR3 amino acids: CASSLGAGENQPQHF. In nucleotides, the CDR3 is TGCGCCAGCAGCTTGGGGGCAGGGGAGAATCAGCCCCAGCATTTT.

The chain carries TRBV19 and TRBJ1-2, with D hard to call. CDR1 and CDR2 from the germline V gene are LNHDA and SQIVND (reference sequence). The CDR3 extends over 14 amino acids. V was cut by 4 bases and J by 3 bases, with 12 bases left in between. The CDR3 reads CASSTLQRDYGYTF. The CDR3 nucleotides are TGTGCCAGTAGTACCCTACAACGGGACTATGGCTACACCTTC.

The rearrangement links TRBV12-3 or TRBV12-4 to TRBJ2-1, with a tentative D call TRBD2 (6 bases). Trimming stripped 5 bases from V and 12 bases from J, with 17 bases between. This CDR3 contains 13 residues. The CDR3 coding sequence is TGTGCCAGCAGTACCTCTCCGGGAGTGGGGCAGTTCTTC. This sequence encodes CASSTSPGVGQFF.

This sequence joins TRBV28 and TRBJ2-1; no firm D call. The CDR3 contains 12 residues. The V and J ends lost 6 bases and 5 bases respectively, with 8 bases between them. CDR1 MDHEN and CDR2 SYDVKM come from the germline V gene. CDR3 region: CASSDLHNEQFF. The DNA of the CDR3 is TGTGCCAGCAGCGACCTCCACAATGAGCAGTTCTTC.

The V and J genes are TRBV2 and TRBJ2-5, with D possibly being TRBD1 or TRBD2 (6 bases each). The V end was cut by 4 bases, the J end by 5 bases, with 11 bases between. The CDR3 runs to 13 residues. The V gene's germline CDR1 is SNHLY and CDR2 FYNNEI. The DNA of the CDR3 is TGTGCCAGCAGTGTAGGGGGGAGGGAGACCCAGTACTTC. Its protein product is CASSVGGRETQYF. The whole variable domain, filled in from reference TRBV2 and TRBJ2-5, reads EPEVTQTPSHQVTQMGQEVILRCVPISNHLYFYWYRQILGQKVEFLVSFYNNEISEKSEIFDDQFSVERPDGSNFTLKIRSTKLEDSAMYFCASSVGGRETQYFGPGTRLLVL.

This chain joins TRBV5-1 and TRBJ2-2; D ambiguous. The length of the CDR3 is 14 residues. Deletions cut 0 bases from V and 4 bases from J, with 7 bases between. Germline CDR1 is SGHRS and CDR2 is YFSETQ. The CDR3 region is CASSLEHPTGELFF. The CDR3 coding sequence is TGCGCCAGCAGCTTGGAGCACCCCACCGGGGAGCTGTTTTTT. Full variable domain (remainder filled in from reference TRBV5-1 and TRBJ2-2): KAGVTQTPRYLIKTRGQQVTLSCSPISGHRSVSWYQQTPGQGLQFLFEYFSETQRNKGNFPGRFSGRQFSNSRSEMNVSTLELGDSALYLCASSLEHPTGELFFGEGSRLTVL.